These 2 T cell receptor beta chains were all obtained from the same sample, sequenced in a study of spatial heterogeneity in lung cancer. TCRdb processed the 5' RACE reads anew with MiXCR; each CDR3 protein has one entry. Of some 53,000 distinct CDR3 sequences in the sample, less than 8.5% were seen once. Stated time point: sample taken at primary tumor resection. No cell sorting; template was whole RNA from tumor, lung tissue or PBMC. The starting material was PBMCs, obtained at surgery. The receptors shown here come from a female donor with early-stage non-small cell lung cancer.

This clonotype was seen many times. The rearrangement uses TRBV3-1 and TRBJ2-1; no definite D call. Between the trimmed V and J ends, which lost 0 bases and 6 bases, there was a span of 15 bases. The CDR3 has 16 residues. CDR1 and CDR2 (germline): LGHDT, YNNKEL (reference sequence). This chain's CDR3 is CASSQDAYPVPNEQFF. The CDR3, as DNA: TGTGCCAGCAGCCAAGATGCCTATCCAGTTCCCAATGAGCAGTTCTTC.

About this clonotype: Germline and junction disagree at one end, which may indicate a read error. The chain combines TRBV20-1 with TRBJ2-7; possible D gene TRBD2, 6 bases. This CDR3 region has 13 residues. Germline lookup yields CDR1 DFQATT and CDR2 SNEGSKA (reference sequence). The CDR3 DNA sequence: TGCAGTGCTAGTTGGAGGACTATCTACGAGCGGTACTTC. Protein: CSASWRTIYERYF.